The sequence of this TCR beta chain was determined in a study of CD8+CD57+ T cells in acquired aplastic anemia. TCR beta VDJ and CDR3 were profiled, and genomic DNA was the template. TCRdb reprocessed the reads with MiXCR, giving one entry per CDR3 protein. The repertoire has 80,000 or so distinct CDR3 sequences, around 44% of them found once; the top ten carry over 50%. This clonotype was detected ten times or more. The antigen is undetermined. General observations from the study: In common between the patients and the controls were approximately 28 CD8+ CDR3 sequences.

Germline V gene lookup returns CDR1 LNHDA and CDR2 SQIVND (reference sequence). The CDR3 has 17 residues. V dropped 5 bases and J dropped 4; count of bases not matched to a gene: 16. The sequence came from a human donor in good health, serving as a control. The chain links TRBV19 to TRBJ2-7; TRBD2 aligns across 8 bases. Sequencing was carried out using sorted CD4+, CD8+, or CD8+CD57+ T cells (not recorded which) from PBMCs. CDR3 amino acids: CASSWGSQGLAVYEQYF. The CDR3 DNA sequence: TGTGCCAGTAGTTGGGGCAGTCAAGGACTAGCTGTATACGAGCAGTACTTC.